The T cell receptor beta chain described here comes from a study of CD8+ T cells in alopecia areata. Study-wide findings and caveats: Sequenced scalp T cells also include alphabeta T cells resident in normal skin.

Germline V gene sequence: CDR1 LGHNA, CDR2 YNFKEQ. Trimming cost V 4 bases and J 8 bases, with 12 bases left between them. The CDR3 runs to 13 residues. Sequencing templates came from extracted RNA that was reverse transcribed into cDNA. Libraries were prepared by immunoSEQ multiplex PCR; TCRdb keeps only in-frame clonotypes and omits some of them. Here the sample spans some 7,100 clones, 64% being singletons. The treatment is: oral pan-JAK inhibitor, 5-10 mg twice daily. Collected material from alopecia areata patients comprised lesional scalp punch biopsies and peripheral blood. A note on this clone: Its matching antigen is unknown.

The sequence derives from a human donor with alopecia areata. The chain links TRBV4-2 to TRBJ2-1; tentatively, D is TRBD2 (6 bases). This sample comprised skin, obtained at week 4, from a patient treated with tofacitinib. CDR3 loop: CASSRDSNDEQFF. CDR3 DNA sequence: TGTGCCAGCAGCCGGGACTCCAACGATGAGCAGTTCTTC.